The T cell receptor (beta chain) described here comes from a study of T-cell reconstitution after alpha-beta-depleted transplantation in children. Per the germline V gene, CDR1 is SEHNR and CDR2 is FQNEAQ (reference sequence). This CDR3 has 14 residues. Trimming removed 2 bases from V and 2 bases from J, with 9 bases in between. During its preparation, the TCRbeta library received unique molecular identifiers. TCRdb reanalysed the PCR reads using MiXCR and keeps one entry per CDR3 protein. In the table there are 250,000 to 300,000 distinct CDR3 sequences, roughly 8.2% of which are singletons. This clonotype was counted ten times or more. The antigen remains unidentified. Whole-study findings and limits: The authors attributed T-cell counts and diversity one year after transplant mostly to newly produced T cells.

The receptor's source is a female patient aged 2 to 10 who had a stem cell transplant for Fanconi anemia, so the T cells may come from the graft donor. The rearrangement uses TRBV7-9 and TRBJ2-5; tentatively, D is TRBD1 or TRBD2 (5 bases each). Specimen: peripheral blood, collected 360 days after TCRalphabeta/CD19-depleted stem cell transplant. Written as DNA, the CDR3 is TGTGCCAGCAGCTTATTGAGGGGACAAGAGACCCAGTACTTC. Its translation is CASSLLRGQETQYF.